The source of this T cell receptor beta chain is a study of cytomegalovirus exposure and HLA in healthy donors listed by TCRdb under 2017. Concerning the study at large: An earlier analysis of about 530 of the donors reported 276 Gb of sequence data and 117 million unique TCR beta sequences obtained from about 179 million T cells. Roughly 300 gigabases of sequencing data and 91 million or so unique TCR sequences made up an early release that covered some 640 HLA-typed donors. Of the 350 to 450 genotyped donors, 75% to 85% were placed in the genetic ancestry cluster associated with self-reported Caucasian donors. The study aimed to test whether signatures of past pathogen exposure could be identified by cataloging public T cell receptors. The study profiled the T cell repertoires of fewer than 850 subjects by immunosequencing and related them to cytomegalovirus serostatus. Besides the first cohort of approximately 670 subjects, a separate validation cohort made up of over a hundred different subjects was used. To predict cytomegalovirus infection status, the study combined high-throughput TCR immunosequencing, statistical association of individual TCRs with disease status, and machine learning. To study patterns of TCR occurrence, a later analysis re-analyzed previously published TCR beta repertoires from 600 to 750 donors and added high-resolution HLA genotyping. Rather than drawing on any new phenotypic data, the later analysis identified candidate immune exposures from TCR beta sequences and the way those sequences occurred across donors. In an earlier analysis of about 590 of the donors, high-throughput TCR beta sequencing was used to judge whether each TCR beta V gene segment behaved as functional or pseudogenic. Donor age, sex, ethnicity and CMV serostatus were compiled alongside the repertoire data. A later genetic analysis took genome-wide SNP genotypes for about 65% of the 666 donors and used that subset as a discovery cohort. Every repertoire in the discovery cohort had been generated on one and the same sequencing platform. Class I and class II HLA loci were covered by the typing at four-digit resolution. The number of typed donors differed by locus: roughly 629-630 for A, B, C, DRB1 and DQB1; approximately 520 for DQA1; approximately 610 for DPA1; and roughly 490 for DPB1. Four to six DR-DQ haplotypes were handled as single units for association and clustering, since linkage in the cohort was strong. Among 300 to 500 genotyped donors of the cohort, an average of about 220,000 unique TCR beta nucleotide sequences was sequenced per donor, of which 15% to 20% were non-productive.

Germline trimming amounts to 4 bases on V and 2 bases on J, with 4 as the count of junction bases outside the gene matches. The CDR3 contains 15 residues, cysteine and phenylalanine counted. Of the read, only the CDR3 DNA is kept; its 45 bases are in frame from base 1. In the germline V gene, CDR1 corresponds to MNHEY and CDR2 to SVGAGI. Remarks on this clone: Its specific antigen is unknown. No qualities accompany the bases; no much larger clone lies one base away.

Libraries were constructed by the immunoSEQ multiplex PCR assay. For the multiplex PCR, a mixture combining 60 forward primers for TCR Vbeta segments and 13 reverse primers for TCR Jbeta segments was used. Amplification of the CDR3 region of rearranged TCR beta genes was performed with a multiplex PCR assay on genomic DNA. The amplified TCR beta libraries were sequenced on the Illumina HiSeq System as 87-base-pair reads. The source study handled its data this way. Across the 500 to 750 repertoires, a later analysis counted some 81 million unique TCR beta chains, about 10 million of which were shared by at least two donors. Raw reads were error-corrected and collapsed into unique sequences by a nearest-neighbor algorithm in which closely related sequences were merged to remove PCR and sequencing errors. Alignment of CDR3 sequences to IMGT reference sequences was used to assign V, D and J gene segments. For a sequence to be retained, a match of at least six nucleotides was required to both a V gene segment and a J gene segment. A rearrangement counted as productive if the CDR3 had no stop codons and remained in frame with V and J, and every other rearrangement counted as non-productive. CDR3 was defined by IMGT convention, running from the second conserved V-encoded cysteine to the conserved J-encoded phenylalanine. The earlier analysis of about 610 of the donors excluded sequences that lacked an unambiguous match to a single V gene segment. An earlier analysis of 587 of the donors classified V segments as functional when productive rearrangements were above 56.7% and as segregating when the standard deviation between donors was above 5%. A statistical classification framework was built for diagnosing cytomegalovirus status from the catalog of TCR beta chain sequences. A later analysis assigned V and J genes by comparing TCR nucleotide sequences with IMGT/GENE-DB human TR gene sequences. Using the TCRdist pipeline, a later analysis assigned CDR3 sequences along with most-parsimonious VDJ recombination scenarios. In a later analysis, every TCR beta chain was defined by the combination of its CDR3 amino acid sequence and its V-gene family, and reads without a unique V-gene family were dropped. In a later analysis, fewer than 650 highly shared, low-generation-probability nucleotide sequences were removed to address suspected cross-contamination and a sequencing artifact. In a later analysis, a clonal expansion index was calculated for each public chain from normalized within-repertoire ranks of inferred template counts. Generation probabilities in a later analysis came from a VDJ recombination model fitted to out-of-frame rearrangements, and those results were checked against IGoR. In a later analysis, hypergeometric tests were used to score TCR-TCR, TCR-HLA and TCR-CMV co-occurrence, with a repertoire-size bias correction applied to TCR pairs. To estimate false discovery rates, a later analysis permuted the HLA or CMV assignments 20 times. A later analysis grouped co-occurring TCRs with DBSCAN, adding TCRdist sequence similarity when clustering within HLA-allele-positive subsets. For co-occurrence clustering, repertoires with fewer than 30,000 or more than 120,000 public chains were excluded, along with roughly 5 repertoires with anomalous nucleotide sharing. Here the immuneACCESS table is served through TCRdb, limited to in-frame sequences with V and J called. Missing clones are a known gap in these copies; in checked studies unresolved V genes cover under half, and the rest lacks a known reason. The V and J calls and clone size were taken over from that table, and D and trimming were inferred from the DNA. For this sample the table gives some 110,000 clones, of which just under 70% were detected only once. Around 10% of the sample rests with the top ten.

The cohort comprised more than 550 healthy bone marrow donors. Cohort members were all nominally healthy when sampled, although unrecorded immune exposures were likely present. The donor was CMV seropositive and belonged to the group of some 290 seropositive cohort members. Every donor gave a peripheral blood sample, and the peripheral blood mononuclear cells from that sample were used for TCR beta sequencing. Genomic DNA was extracted from the blood cell samples with the Qiagen DNeasy Blood Extraction Kit. Here is what the overall study found, with its caveats: A further reported finding was that TCR beta sequences accurately predicted the HLA-A and HLA-B alleles for most subjects in the first cohort. A later analysis found that most CMV-associated TCR beta chains appeared HLA-restricted, with HLA associations seemingly driven largely by CMV exposure. A later genetic analysis reported fewer N-insertions in productive TCRs among donors in an Asian-associated ancestry cluster than the roughly 690-donor mean. Most TCR sequences were observed very rarely across donors, whereas some public TCRs were present in many individuals. An earlier analysis of around 500 of the donors showed that most TCR beta V segments appeared in productive rearrangements either about 87% or about 30% of the time, which broadly matched IMGT annotations. Linkage disequilibrium might explain the correlated functional status among segregating V segments, but an unknown experimental factor could not be excluded. The only immune exposure information available for the cohort was CMV serostatus. In a later analysis, HLA-associated TCR beta chains showed more clonal expansion and lower generation probabilities than non-associated chains that were equally common. A few of the identified cytomegalovirus-associated TCR beta chains were confirmed in vitro to be specific for cytomegalovirus antigens. Only TCR beta chains were sequenced in this cohort, and the absence of alpha or paired-chain data limited detectable features. A later analysis reported that several top co-occurrence clusters appeared linked to parvovirus B19, influenza, CMV and Epstein-Barr virus. The 87-base-pair reads could not distinguish some IMGT-functional V segments, including TRBV6-2 and TRBV6-3, so those segments were excluded. Because some donors lacked HLA typing at each locus, the association tests relied only on the typed subset. The study listed approximately 150 TCR beta chains as associated with cytomegalovirus. In a later genetic analysis, a missense DCLRE1C variant was associated with V-gene and J-gene trimming of TCR beta chains, and the association was replicated in an independent cohort. In a later analysis, some 18,000 TCR beta sequences were associated with specific HLA alleles at a false discovery rate of 0.05. When HLA alleles, especially DR and DQ, strongly co-occurred, TCR associations were difficult to assign to individual alleles. Sequencing depth was assumed to be roughly uniform across donors in the presence/absence analyses, though that assumption may not hold. The classifier was reported to diagnose cytomegalovirus status with high specificity and sensitivity in both the original cohort and the validation cohort. Some 16 rarely observed V segments, including chromosome 9 orphons, were excluded from the earlier analysis of several hundred of the donors because counts were too low. A cluster of highly shared sequence variants was judged likely to be a technical artifact of the sequencing pipeline. It was suggested by the authors that the approach could potentially be generalized to other disease states and immunological phenotypes. A later analysis found that TCR association rates varied across HLA loci, with DRB1 alleles showing the most associated TCRs and HLA-C alleles the fewest.

The chain was built from TRBV6-5 and TRBJ2-7, with TRBD2 identical over 11 junction bases. The TCR was taken from a man between 25 and 39 years old in good health and CMV-seropositive. The sequencing sample was made of PBMCs. The nucleotide sequence reads as follows: TGTGCCAGCAGTTCGATTAGCGGGGGGGCCTACGAGCAGTACTTC. Its protein reads: CASSSISGGAYEQYF.